This TCR beta chain derives from a study of identical twins. Findings of the study overall: A lower insertion count was a feature of abundant cord blood beta clonotypes, with no such feature in memory repertoires. Monozygotic twins shared more out-of-frame TCR alpha than recombination models predicted.

This clonotype showed up just a few times. Its antigen remains unknown. A universal primer site arose from template switching, and cDNA bore unique molecular identifiers. TCRdb recomputed calls from the 5' RACE reads with MiXCR, one row per CDR3 protein. The sample lists some 560,000 distinct CDR3 sequences, more than 9% occurring once. CDR3 size: 13 residues. Germline CDR1 DFQATT, CDR2 SNEGSKA (reference sequence). V lost 2 bases to trimming and J lost 3 bases, with 11 bases between them. These data are also associated with another study on yellow fever vaccine responses in identical twins.

Sequencing was performed on PBMCs. The sequence was collected from a woman younger than 30 in good health. The V call is TRBV20-1, the J call TRBJ2-7; D call uncertain. The CDR3 region has the DNA TGCAGTGCTAGAAACGTGAAGAGCTACGAGCAGTACTTC. Translating it yields CSARNVKSYEQYF.